The 30 T cell receptor beta chains listed next were all sequenced from one sample in a study of blood T cells in healthy people across ages. Sample-barcoded 5' priming and a J-beta primer mix drove a second PCR of roughly 7 to 11 cycles. From the 5' RACE reads, TCRdb called clonotypes with MiXCR, one entry per CDR3 protein. The sample holds some 900,000 distinct CDR3 sequences, roughly 43% seen once. The sequenced sample was blood. The source of these receptors is a man aged 25 to 40 in good health.

In DNA, the CDR3 is TGCAGTGCTCAAACCGGGACAGGGTCCTACAATGAGCAGTTCTTC. Protein sequence: CSAQTGTGSYNEQFF. The chain uses TRBV20-1 and TRBJ2-1; 9 bases match TRBD1. CDR1 is DFQATT, CDR2 SNEGSKA, per germline (reference sequence). After removal of 5 bases from V and 1 base from J, the junction contained 6 bases not matched to a gene. This CDR3 is 15 amino acids long.

The CDR3 here is CASTTTGTGSTDTQYF. The CDR3, as DNA: TGCGCCAGCACCACCACCGGGACAGGTAGCACAGATACGCAGTATTTT. The chain combines TRBV5-1 with TRBJ2-3, with 8 bases identical to TRBD1. The CDR3 length is 16 residues. V was clipped by 6 bases and J by 0 bases; unmatched bases: 9. The germline V gene has CDR1 SGHRS and CDR2 YFSETQ.

The V and J genes are TRBV6-5 and TRBJ2-6; D is unclear. Trimming pared 0 bases from V and 0 bases from J, leaving 6 bases between. Germline CDR1 reads MNHEY; CDR2 reads SVGAGI. The CDR3 is made up of 16 amino acids. The CDR3: CASSYSYFSGANVLTF. In DNA, the CDR3 is TGTGCCAGCAGTTACTCCTATTTCTCTGGGGCCAACGTCCTGACTTTC.

The chain is built from TRBV7-9 and TRBJ2-3; the D is unclear. The CDR3 has 15 amino acids. The germline gives CDR1 SEHNR, CDR2 FQNEAQ (reference sequence). With 0 bases removed from V and 4 bases from J, the gap between germline ends came to 11 bases. The CDR3 DNA sequence: TGTGCCAGCAGCTTAGCTGGCAGGTCCCCAGATACGCAGTATTTT. It specifies CASSLAGRSPDTQYF.

The chain couples TRBV7-2 to TRBJ2-3; 12 bases match TRBD2. Losses at the gene ends were 4 bases for V and 7 bases for J; bases not matched to a gene: 9. CDR3 size: 16 residues. Germline-derived CDR1 and CDR2 are SGHTA and FQGNSA. CDR3 region: CASSYRTSGAQNTQYF. For the CDR3, the DNA is TGTGCCAGCAGCTATAGGACTAGCGGGGCGCAAAATACGCAGTATTTT.

V gene TRBV3-1 combines with J gene TRBJ1-5; D gene unclear. The CDR3 contains 13 residues. Per the germline V gene, CDR1 is LGHDT and CDR2 is YNNKEL (reference sequence). V shed 3 bases and J shed 4 bases, with 7 bases lying between them. CDR3 nucleotides: TGTGCCAGCAGCCATGACACGAATCAGCCCCAGCATTTT. It is translated as CASSHDTNQPQHF.

This clonotype came up many times. The rearrangement joins TRBV29-1 to TRBJ1-2, with D perhaps TRBD1 (5 bases). Germline V gene lookup returns CDR1 SQVTM and CDR2 ANQGSEA. V was cut by 2 bases and J by 8 bases, with 12 bases left in between. The CDR3 is 12 residues long. The chain's CDR3 is CSVESQGFGYTF. CDR3 sequence (DNA): TGCAGCGTTGAAAGCCAGGGCTTCGGCTACACCTTC.

For the CDR3, the DNA is TGCGCCAGCAGCCAAGATGAGGGGGTACTAACCACAGATACGCAGTATTTT. Its translation: CASSQDEGVLTTDTQYF. This sequence joins TRBV4-3 and TRBJ2-3, with a weak D call TRBD1 (6 bases). CDR3 length equals 17 residues. Trimming cost V 0 bases and J 2 bases, with 15 bases left between them. Germline V lookup: CDR1 LGHNA, CDR2 YSLEER.

This rearrangement joins TRBV20-1 to TRBJ1-1; D uncertain. Trimming removed 0 bases from V and 8 bases from J, with 13 bases in between. Germline values: CDR1 DFQATT, CDR2 SNEGSKA (reference sequence). The CDR3 spans 13 residues. CDR3 region: CSAREGMGREAFF. In DNA, the CDR3 is TGCAGTGCTAGAGAGGGCATGGGCAGGGAAGCTTTCTTT.

On this clonotype: It may be a read error: a sequence one base away is much more abundant. This rearrangement joins TRBV5-1 to TRBJ2-5; maybe TRBD1 (6 bases). The better agreement between TRBJ2-7 and the DNA end casts doubt on the J call. The V gene's germline CDR1 is SGHRS and CDR2 YFSETQ. The CDR3 consists of 13 residues. The CDR3 sequence is CASSGDISCEQYF. CDR3 DNA: TGCGCCAGCAGCGGGGACATATCCTGCGAGCAGTACTTC.

The V and J genes are TRBV4-1 and TRBJ2-1; 8 bases line up with TRBD1. The CDR3 is made up of 19 amino acids. In germline, CDR1 is MGHRA, CDR2 YSYEKL. J lost 1 base, V lost 5 bases, and 16 bases had no gene match. As DNA, the CDR3 is TGCGCCAGCAGCTCGACAGGGGCTACGTTTGGGCCATCCTACAATGAGCAGTTCTTC. Translating it yields CASSSTGATFGPSYNEQFF.

Worth noting for this clonotype: A read error may be the cause here, since a much bigger clone is one base away. V and J are TRBV4-2 and TRBJ2-5, with D unclear. The CDR3 is 13 residues long. V lost 2 bases, J lost 4 bases, and 8 bases lay in between. Germline-derived CDR1 and CDR2 are LGHNA and YNFKEQ. CDR3 amino acids: CASSQPRRETQYF. The DNA for the CDR3 is TGTGCCAGCAGCCAACCGCGTCGAGAGACCCAGTACTTC.

The V call is TRBV28, the J call TRBJ1-3, with D hard to call. Germline CDR1 MDHEN, CDR2 SYDVKM. This CDR3 region has 14 residues. Between the trimmed V and J ends, which lost 7 bases and 3 bases, there was a span of 13 bases. The CDR3 region has the DNA TGTGCCAGCACCAGTCAGGCCCTTGGAAACACCATATATTTT. Encoded protein: CASTSQALGNTIYF.

The CDR3 bases are TGCAGTGCTCCATTCTATAGGGCTGAGGACCAGCCCCAGCATTTT. Translating it yields CSAPFYRAEDQPQHF. The chain combines TRBV20-1 with TRBJ1-5; the D is unclear. The CDR3 is 15 amino acids. Trimming pared 5 bases from V and 7 bases from J, leaving 21 bases between. Per the germline V gene, CDR1 is DFQATT and CDR2 is SNEGSKA (reference sequence).

This clonotype was observed a few times. The chain couples TRBV12-3 or TRBV12-4 to TRBJ2-3; possible D gene TRBD1, 5 bases. The V gene lost 2 bases and the J gene lost 4 bases, with 10 bases spanning the gap. This CDR3 has 14 amino acids. The CDR3 region has the DNA TGTGCCAGCAGTTTAATCTCCAGGGCAGATACGCAGTATTTT. As protein: CASSLISRADTQYF.

The chain joins TRBV11-3 to TRBJ2-3; D is undetermined. CDR1 is SGHNT, CDR2 YENEEA, per germline. V was pared by 2 bases and J by 4 bases, with 13 bases between. This CDR3 contains 15 residues. CDR3 residues: CASSLMNIRPDTQYF. The CDR3 bases are TGTGCCAGCAGCTTAATGAACATTAGACCAGATACGCAGTATTTT.

This chain uses TRBV6-4 with TRBJ2-7; either TRBD1 or TRBD2 may fit D (5 bases each). In germline, CDR1 is MRHNA, CDR2 SNTAGT. The CDR3 spans 13 residues. The V and J ends lost 5 bases and 5 bases respectively, with 13 bases between them. CDR3 DNA: TGTGCCAGCAGTATGGTTGGGGGAAACGAGCAGTACTTC. This translates into CASSMVGGNEQYF.

The V call is TRBV4-3, the J call TRBJ1-5, with D unclear. The CDR3 contains 13 residues. Germline V gene lookup returns CDR1 LGHNA and CDR2 YSLEER. V was clipped by 0 bases and J by 4 bases, with 4 bases between them. The DNA for the CDR3 is TGCGCCAGCAGCCAAGAGGAGAATCAGCCCCAGCATTTT. It specifies CASSQEENQPQHF.

The V and J genes are TRBV19 and TRBJ2-1, with D perhaps matching TRBD1 (5 bases). The CDR3 length is 15 residues. Trimming pared 6 bases from V and 1 base from J, leaving 13 bases between. Per the germline V gene, CDR1 is LNHDA and CDR2 is SQIVND (reference sequence). Here the CDR3 reads CASSRGDSSYNEQFF. DNA of the CDR3: TGTGCCAGTAGCCGCGGAGACAGTTCCTACAATGAGCAGTTCTTC.

In its sample, this clonotype was seen a few times. V usage is TRBV6-5 and J usage is TRBJ1-2; possible D gene TRBD1, 5 bases. Trimming cost V 3 bases and J 5 bases, with 19 bases left between them. CDR3 length: 16 amino acids. Germline CDR1 is MNHEY and CDR2 is SVGAGI. CDR3 sequence: CASSYDPQGRGYGYTF. The CDR3 nucleotides read TGTGCCAGCAGTTATGATCCCCAGGGTCGTGGGTATGGCTACACCTTC.

This chain joins TRBV27 and TRBJ2-7; unclear D gene. V dropped 5 bases and J dropped 2 bases, with 10 bases sitting between them. The CDR3 is 13 amino acids. Germline V CDR1 and CDR2: MNHEY, SMNVEV (reference sequence). This CDR3 is CASSLWPTYEQYF. The CDR3 DNA follows: TGTGCCAGCAGTCTGTGGCCAACCTACGAGCAGTACTTC.

The CDR3 protein is CASSPRTGYYGYTF. DNA for the CDR3: TGTGCCAGCAGTCCTCGGACGGGCTACTATGGCTACACCTTC. The chain carries TRBV27 and TRBJ1-2; D remains unclear. From germline, CDR1 is MNHEY and CDR2 SMNVEV (reference sequence). The germline V and J ends were trimmed by 5 bases and 3 bases, with 13 bases remaining between them. This CDR3 is built from 14 residues.

V and J are TRBV7-6 and TRBJ2-5, with a weak D call TRBD1 (6 bases). V was clipped by 3 bases and J by 5 bases, with 16 bases between them. Germline CDR1 SGHVS, CDR2 FNYEAQ. There are 15 residues in the CDR3. CDR3 nucleotides: TGTGCCAGCAGCTTTCGGGACACCGCGCGGGAGACCCAGTACTTC. This gives the protein CASSFRDTARETQYF.

This clonotype has only a few counts. The rearrangement uses TRBV4-1 and TRBJ1-4; D possibly corresponds to TRBD1 (5 bases). V was shortened by 0 bases and J by 8 bases, with 13 bases between the two germline ends. The CDR3 length is 15 residues. Per the germline V gene, CDR1 is MGHRA and CDR2 is YSYEKL. The CDR3 region has the DNA TGCGCCAGCAGCCAAGAAGGCAGGGACCCCGAAAAACTGTTTTTT. Translated, it gives CASSQEGRDPEKLFF.

This clonotype was detected a few times. The genes are TRBV20-1 and TRBJ2-7; the D is unclear. CDR1 is DFQATT and CDR2 is SNEGSKA in the germline V gene (reference sequence). Trimming left V 6 bases short and J 3 bases short, with 9 bases between. The CDR3 totals 11 residues. In DNA, the CDR3 is TGCAGTGCCCCTTACGACTACGAGCAGTACTTC. Its protein is CSAPYDYEQYF.

The CDR3: CSARGHGAGDEQYF. The CDR3 DNA is TGCAGTGCTAGAGGGCACGGAGCAGGGGACGAGCAGTACTTC. The V call is TRBV20-1, the J call TRBJ2-7, with a weak D call TRBD1 (6 bases). The CDR3 sequence is 14 residues long. V lost 1 base and J 5 bases, leaving 15 bases between the germline ends. CDR1 is DFQATT, CDR2 SNEGSKA, per germline (reference sequence).

The gene calls are TRBV4-2 and TRBJ2-4; 14 bases are a match to TRBD2. The V segment lost 0 bases and the J segment 3 bases; nucleotides outside the gene matches: 7. Germline lookup yields CDR1 LGHNA and CDR2 YNFKEQ. CDR3 size: 19 residues. The CDR3 is CASSQETSGGALGKNIQYF. CDR3 in DNA: TGTGCCAGCAGCCAAGAGACTAGCGGGGGGGCCTTAGGCAAAAACATTCAGTACTTC.

This clonotype was picked up a small number of times. V usage is TRBV6-2 or TRBV6-3 and J usage is TRBJ2-7; 7 bases fit TRBD1. The germline V gene encodes CDR1 MNHEY and CDR2 SVGEGT. Unmatched junction bases numbered 5, after V lost 6 bases and J lost 3 bases. This CDR3 spans 13 amino acids. The CDR3 sequence is CASRGGRLYEQYF. Here the CDR3 DNA reads TGTGCCAGCAGAGGGGGCCGACTCTACGAGCAGTACTTC.

This clonotype showed up just a few times. The junction departs from germline at one end; a sequencing error may be responsible. The rearrangement links TRBV4-2 to TRBJ2-3; D is possibly TRBD1 (6 bases). Germline V gene data show CDR1 as LGHNA and CDR2 as YNFKEQ. The CDR3 is made up of 18 amino acids. The CDR3 nucleotides read TGTGCCAGCAGCCAGCGACTATCCGGGACACCAAGCACGGATACGCAGTATTTT. Translated: CASSQRLSGTPSTDTQYF.

This sequence joins TRBV20-1 and TRBJ2-1; 7 bases are a match to TRBD1. The V gene's germline CDR1 is DFQATT and CDR2 SNEGSKA (reference sequence). The V and J ends lost 5 bases and 2 bases, in that order; junction bases with no gene match: 12. The CDR3 is made up of 16 amino acids. CDR3 nucleotides: TGCAGTGCTTACTCCATTCCGGGACAGCCCTACAATGAGCAGTTCTTC. Translated, it gives CSAYSIPGQPYNEQFF.